This T cell receptor (beta chain) was obtained from a study of PD-1 blockade in classical Hodgkin lymphoma. Findings and caveats of the study: The causes of the repertoire differences, possibly disease activity or prior therapy, remain undefined. A reduction in baseline TCR diversity was reportedly seen in newly diagnosed patients relative to healthy donors.

This clone showed up just a few times. What it recognizes is unknown. This sample includes further DNA sequences coding for the same CDR3. As to time point: newly diagnosed, previously untreated cHL patient sample. With magnetic negative selection, CD4+ T cells were purified from PBMCs that had been thawed. Comparison used PBMCs from newly diagnosed, untreated classical Hodgkin lymphoma. Sequencing used immunoSEQ multiplex PCR; TCRdb keeps in-frame clones, though not all of them. The sample carries just under 20,000 clones, over 75% recorded once. V shed 2 bases and J shed 4 bases, with 6 bases lying between them. Looked up from germline, CDR1 is MGHDK and CDR2 is SYGVNS. The CDR3 is made up of 13 amino acids.

This clonotype was obtained from a human donor with classical Hodgkin lymphoma. The chain couples TRBV25-1 to TRBJ1-3; D unclear. Sequenced material: CD4+ T cells from blood. CDR3 nucleotides: TGTGCCAGCAGTGAAGCCGGAGGAAACACCATATATTTT. It yields the protein CASSEAGGNTIYF.